A single sample is the source of the 9 T cell receptor beta chains below, sequenced in a study of graft-versus-host responses after intestinal transplantation. This table comes from immunoSEQ multiplex PCR, and its TCRdb copy is limited to in-frame clones, with some not included. This table holds 9,100 or so clones, around 91% found once. The input for sequencing was PBMCs, taken just over 42 days after intestinal transplant. These receptors all come from a human patient who received an intestinal transplant, so some T cells may come from the graft donor.

The chain links TRBV30 to TRBJ1-4, with D hard to call. The germline gives CDR1 GTSNPN, CDR2 SVGIG (reference sequence). V lost 1 base and J lost 7, with 16 bases in between. The CDR3 covers 15 residues. The CDR3 is CAWSDGVHRGEKLFF. As DNA, the CDR3 is TGTGCCTGGAGTGACGGGGTCCACCGGGGTGAAAAACTGTTTTTT.

The J gene is TRBJ1-2, the V gene TRBV18; D gene unclear. V lost 1 base and J lost 1, with 7 bases in between. The CDR3 is made up of 14 amino acids. CDR1 and CDR2 (germline): KGHSH, LQKENI. Written as DNA, the CDR3 is TGTGCCAGCTCACCACTCCAGGATAACTATGGCTACACCTTC. Amino acid sequence: CASSPLQDNYGYTF.

The CDR3 region has the DNA TGTGCCAGCAGCCCGGGACAGGGGGCCCTCGATGGCTACACCTTC. Its protein product is CASSPGQGALDGYTF. The rearrangement uses TRBV4-2 and TRBJ1-2, with 12 nucleotides matching TRBD1. The V segment lost 4 bases and the J segment 6 bases; nucleotides outside the gene matches: 6. Germline V gene lookup returns CDR1 LGHNA and CDR2 YNFKEQ. This CDR3 has 15 residues.

The chain uses TRBV6-1 and TRBJ1-3; perhaps TRBD1 as D (5 bases). The CDR3 contains 15 residues. The germline V and J ends were trimmed by 2 bases and 0 bases, with 8 bases remaining between them. From germline, CDR1 is MNHNS and CDR2 SASEGT. In DNA, the CDR3 is TGTGCCAGCAGTGAATGGGGCGACTCTGGAAACACCATATATTTT. Encoded protein: CASSEWGDSGNTIYF.

The rearrangement uses TRBV4-1 and TRBJ1-4; no clear D. V dropped 0 bases and J dropped 2 bases, with 4 bases sitting between them. Germline V gene sequence: CDR1 MGHRA, CDR2 YSYEKL. The CDR3 length is 14 residues. The DNA of the CDR3 is TGCGCCAGCAGCCAAGAGGGTACTAATGAAAAACTGTTTTTT. It specifies CASSQEGTNEKLFF.

This clone was seen a single time. The genes are TRBV7-7 and TRBJ2-5, with D possibly being TRBD1 or TRBD2 (5 bases each). Trimming stripped 1 base from V and 4 bases from J, with 10 bases between. CDR3 length: 14 amino acids. Germline CDR1 is SSHAT and CDR2 is FNYEAQ (reference sequence). CDR3 bases: TGTGCCAGCAGCTTAGATACGGGGCTAGAGACCCAGTACTTC. Encoded protein: CASSLDTGLETQYF.

This chain joins TRBV7-9 and TRBJ1-6; 10 bases fit TRBD1. Germline values: CDR1 SEHNR, CDR2 FQNEAQ (reference sequence). V dropped 2 bases and J dropped 10; count of bases not matched to a gene: 5. The CDR3 covers 15 residues. The CDR3 sequence: CASSLTLTGGSPLHF. The CDR3 DNA reads as TGTGCCAGCAGCTTAACCCTGACAGGGGGCTCACCCCTCCACTTT.

Only one count was recorded for this clone. This chain links TRBV11-2 with TRBJ2-1; D not resolved. The CDR3 sequence is 10 residues long. Germline CDR1 reads SGHAT; CDR2 reads FQNNGV. V was clipped by 6 bases and J by 4 bases, with 1 base between them. In nucleotides, the CDR3 is TGTGCCAGCAGATACAATGAGCAGTTCTTC. It is translated as CASRYNEQFF.

The J gene is TRBJ2-5, the V gene TRBV11-2; TRBD2 agrees at 9 bases. The CDR3 consists of 14 residues. The junction had 3 bases not matched to a gene; V was cut back by 5 bases and J by 2 bases. Germline CDR1 reads SGHAT; CDR2 reads FQNNGV. DNA of the CDR3: TGTGCCAGCAGCGCCCTAGCGGGGCAAGAGACCCAGTACTTC. Its translation: CASSALAGQETQYF.